The clone carrying this T cell receptor (beta chain) was detected many times. Its target is unknown. In germline, CDR1 is SQVTM, CDR2 ANQGSEA. The trim removed 4 bases at V and 1 base at J, leaving 11 bases unmatched. The CDR3 runs to 17 residues. The data were obtained in a study of T-cell reconstitution after alpha-beta-depleted transplantation in children. Findings and limits, study-wide: Diversity of TCRbeta at day 60 was high in some patients, arising from surviving recipient T cells and thymic progenitors. When one year had passed after transplant, most T-cell counts and diversity came from newly produced T cells. At around two months after transplant, the alpha-beta T cells were reportedly derived from several hundred expanded clones that came from non-depleted graft cells.

Unique molecular identifiers featured in how the TCRbeta library was prepared. In TCRdb, the PCR reads were re-called with MiXCR into one record per CDR3 protein. The table includes about 200,000 distinct CDR3 sequences, approximately 7% detected once. The sample in question was PBMCs, obtained before TCRalphabeta/CD19-depleted stem cell transplant. The sequence was collected from a boy aged 2 to 10 with acute lymphoblastic leukemia, due to receive a stem cell transplant. The chain has TRBV29-1 and TRBJ2-3; 10 bases are a match to TRBD2. The chain's CDR3 is CSVAEGRTSGGTDTQYF. The CDR3 DNA is TGCAGCGTTGCTGAGGGGCGTACTAGCGGGGGCACAGATACGCAGTATTTT.